This T cell receptor beta chain was found in a study of control samples from healthy donors and cancer patients. The CDR3 is 14 residues long. The germline gives CDR1 MGHRA, CDR2 YSYEKL. Deletions cut 2 bases from V and 6 bases from J, with 10 bases between. Libraries were prepared by immunoSEQ multiplex PCR; TCRdb keeps only in-frame clonotypes and omits some of them. Recorded for this sample: roughly 190,000 clones. This sequence joins TRBV4-1 and TRBJ1-4, with a tentative D call TRBD1 (5 bases). The receptor comes from a woman under 40 in good health. The sequencing input was blood. CDR3 residues: CASSQQVRDEKLFF. CDR3 bases: TGCGCCAGCAGCCAACAAGTCAGGGATGAAAAACTGTTTTTT.